The 3 T cell receptor beta chains in this list originate from one sample, sequenced in a study of T cells in Graves' hyperthyroidism and ophthalmopathy. The investigators amplified TCR beta CDR3 regions from RNA transcripts. TCR CDR3 underwent first-round RT-PCR with the HTBI primer set. TCRdb re-called the multiplex PCR reads through MiXCR, storing one row per CDR3 protein. Of some 740,000 distinct CDR3 sequences listed, 14% are singletons. Material for sequencing was blood. The receptors come from a woman aged 18-30 years with Graves' hyperthyroidism.

In its sample, this clonotype was seen a few times. V and J are TRBV29-1 and TRBJ2-1; 12 bases map to TRBD2. CDR1 and CDR2 from the germline V gene are SQVTM and ANQGSEA. Germline trimming cut 5 bases from V and 2 bases from J; bases unmatched to any gene: 13. This CDR3 contains 18 residues. The CDR3, as DNA: TGCAGCGTTTCACTACCGGGACTAGCGGGTAAGGCCTACAATGAGCAGTTCTTC. It codes for CSVSLPGLAGKAYNEQFF.

This clonotype was seen a few times. The CDR3 loop is CSASSPGTSGGTYEQYF. The CDR3 DNA is TGCAGTGCTAGTAGTCCCGGGACTAGCGGGGGGACCTACGAGCAGTACTTC. This chain uses TRBV20-1 with TRBJ2-7; 15 nucleotides line up with TRBD2. Trimming at V came to 3 bases and at J to 2 bases, leaving 8 bases not matched to a gene. This CDR3 is 17 amino acids long. Germline CDR1 DFQATT, CDR2 SNEGSKA (reference sequence).

This clonotype was counted at least ten times. The rearrangement links TRBV3-1 to TRBJ1-5, with TRBD1 identical over 9 bases. The CDR3 extends over 14 amino acids. Germline CDR1 reads LGHDT; CDR2 reads YNNKEL (reference sequence). V was pared by 4 bases and J by 6 bases, with 4 bases of the junction left unmatched. The CDR3 DNA reads as TGTGCCAGCAGCCCCACAGGGGGCAGTCAGCCCCAGCATTTT. It is translated as CASSPTGGSQPQHF.